These 10 T cell receptor beta chains were sequenced from one sample in a study of cytomegalovirus exposure and HLA in healthy donors. Both 60 Vbeta primers and 13 Jbeta primers went into the PCR. TCRdb's copy holds only in-frame clones and misses some; the assay was immunoSEQ multiplex PCR. The sample shows some 180,000 clones, roughly 79% of them seen only once. Material: PBMCs. All receptors derive from a male donor in good health and CMV-seronegative.

J is TRBJ1-3 and V is TRBV19; D is perhaps TRBD1 (6 bases). V was trimmed by 5 bases and J by 4 bases, leaving 12 bases between them. Germline-derived CDR1 and CDR2 are LNHDA and SQIVND (reference sequence). The CDR3 is 14 amino acids. In nucleotides, the CDR3 is TGTGCCAGTAGTCCTCAGGGGCTCGGAAACACCATATATTTT. Amino acid sequence: CASSPQGLGNTIYF.

V usage is TRBV4-1 and J usage is TRBJ1-4; 10 nucleotides line up with TRBD1. CDR3 length equals 20 residues. Germline CDR1 is MGHRA and CDR2 is YSYEKL. With V trimmed by 4 bases and J by 7 bases, 21 bases remained unmatched. The CDR3 DNA reads TGCGCCAGCAGCCCTCCCGGCCCCCGGGACAGGGGAGGCACCCGTGAAAAACTGTTTTTT. It specifies CASSPPGPRDRGGTREKLFF.

This clone has at least ten counts. The chain couples TRBV6-1 to TRBJ1-1, with D possibly TRBD1 on 5 matching bases. The V end was cut by 7 bases, the J end by 3 bases, with 12 bases between. This CDR3 comprises 13 residues. Germline CDR1 is MNHNS and CDR2 is SASEGT. The chain's CDR3 is CASMGQADTEAFF. The CDR3 region has the DNA TGTGCCAGCATGGGGCAGGCGGACACTGAAGCTTTCTTT.

The chain is built from TRBV10-3 and TRBJ2-7; 8 nucleotides align to TRBD1. The junction had 6 bases not matched to a gene; V was cut back by 5 bases and J by 3 bases. The CDR3 contains 14 residues. Germline V CDR1 and CDR2: ENHRY, SYGVKD. Here the CDR3 DNA reads TGTGCCATCAGTTCCCGGGACAGGCACTACGAGCAGTACTTC. It translates to CAISSRDRHYEQYF.

The CDR3 loop reads CASSSRGILSTDTQYF. The CDR3 nucleotides are TGTGCCAGCAGCTCTAGGGGCATTTTGAGCACAGATACGCAGTATTTT. The J gene is TRBJ2-3, the V gene TRBV27, with a weak D call TRBD1 (5 bases). Looked up from germline, CDR1 is MNHEY and CDR2 is SMNVEV (reference sequence). The CDR3 totals 16 residues. V was trimmed by 6 bases and J by 0 bases, leaving 16 bases between them.

In its sample, this clone was seen a few times. The chain has TRBV7-2 and TRBJ1-4, with D uncertain. V was pared by 1 base and J by 6 bases, with 9 bases between. The CDR3 is 14 residues long. Germline V gives CDR1 SGHTA, CDR2 FQGNSA. CDR3 sequence (DNA): TGTGCCAGCAGCTTAGTGGCAGGTCATGAAAAACTGTTTTTT. Amino acids: CASSLVAGHEKLFF.

The chain has TRBV19 and TRBJ2-7, with a weak D call TRBD2 (5 bases). The CDR3 is 15 residues long. CDR1 is LNHDA and CDR2 is SQIVND in the germline V gene (reference sequence). V dropped 4 bases and J dropped 7 bases, with 20 bases sitting between them. The CDR3 protein is CASSTQYSGLGEQYF. CDR3 coding DNA: TGTGCCAGTAGTACCCAGTACTCGGGGTTAGGGGAGCAGTACTTC.

The gene calls are TRBV6-6 and TRBJ1-6; D remains ambiguous. This CDR3 has 15 residues. The germline CDR1 and CDR2 sequences are MNHNY and SVGAGI (reference sequence). The V and J ends lost 3 bases and 7 bases respectively, with 13 bases between them. The CDR3 is CASSYNEGTNSPLHF. The CDR3 DNA sequence: TGTGCCAGCAGTTATAACGAGGGTACAAATTCACCCCTCCACTTT.

The gene calls are TRBV6-4 and TRBJ2-1, with 7 bases matching TRBD2. The CDR3 length is 15 residues. Trimming took 5 bases from V and 4 from J; bases not matched to a gene: 8. Per germline, CDR1 MRHNA and CDR2 SNTAGT. The chain's CDR3 is CASSREPGLYNEQFF. Here the CDR3 DNA reads TGTGCCAGCAGTAGAGAACCGGGACTATACAATGAGCAGTTCTTC.

V is TRBV25-1 and J is TRBJ2-5; D is undetermined. The DNA end lines up better with TRBJ2-7; the J call may be wrong. This CDR3 is 12 amino acids long. Germline V gives CDR1 MGHDK, CDR2 SYGVNS. This chain's CDR3 is CASSEFAYEQYF. For the CDR3, the DNA is TGTGCCAGCAGTGAATTCGCCTACGAGCAGTACTTC.